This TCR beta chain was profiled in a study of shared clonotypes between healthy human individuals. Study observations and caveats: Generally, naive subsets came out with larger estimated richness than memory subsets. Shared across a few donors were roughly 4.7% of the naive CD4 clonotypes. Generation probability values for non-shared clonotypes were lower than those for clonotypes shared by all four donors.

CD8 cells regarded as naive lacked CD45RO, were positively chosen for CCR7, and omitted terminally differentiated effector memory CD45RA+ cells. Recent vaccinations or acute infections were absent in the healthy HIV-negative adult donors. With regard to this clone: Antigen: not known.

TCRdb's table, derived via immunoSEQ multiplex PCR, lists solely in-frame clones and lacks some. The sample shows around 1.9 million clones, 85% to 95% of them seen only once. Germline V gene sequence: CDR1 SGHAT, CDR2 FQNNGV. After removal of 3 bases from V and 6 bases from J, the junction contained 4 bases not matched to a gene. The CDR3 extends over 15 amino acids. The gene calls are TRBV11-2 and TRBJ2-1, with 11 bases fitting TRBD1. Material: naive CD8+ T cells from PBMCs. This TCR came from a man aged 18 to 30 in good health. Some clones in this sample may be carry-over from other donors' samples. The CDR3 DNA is TGTGCCAGCAGCTTCAGGGGGACAGGGGGCAATGAGCAGTTCTTC. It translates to CASSFRGTGGNEQFF.